Listed here are 10 T cell receptor beta chains from one sample, sequenced in a study of cytomegalovirus exposure and HLA in healthy donors. It was with 60 Vbeta and 13 Jbeta primers that the PCR ran. Measured with immunoSEQ multiplex PCR; TCRdb has only the in-frame clones, and not every one. The data contain under 200,000 clones, around 85% of them singletons. Source material: PBMCs. All receptors come from a human donor in good health.

The rearrangement uses TRBV6-4 and TRBJ2-2; 9 bases are a match to TRBD2. This CDR3 has 16 residues. Looked up from germline, CDR1 is MRHNA and CDR2 is SNTAGT. With 4 bases clipped from V and 3 bases from J, the junction kept 6 bases outside the gene matches. This chain's CDR3 is CASSGGGGADTGELFF. The CDR3 nucleotides read TGTGCCAGCAGTGGTGGCGGGGGGGCCGACACCGGGGAGCTGTTTTTT.

The chain joins TRBV2 to TRBJ1-1; the match to TRBD1 covers 9 bases. There are 13 residues in the CDR3. V trimming: 8 bases; J trimming: 4 bases; junction bases outside the gene matches: 5. CDR1 is SNHLY and CDR2 is FYNNEI in the germline V gene. This chain's CDR3 is CASPGTGFTEAFF. The CDR3 DNA is TGTGCCAGCCCCGGGACAGGGTTCACTGAAGCTTTCTTT. Filled out from reference TRBV2 and TRBJ1-1, the complete variable domain reads EPEVTQTPSHQVTQMGQEVILRCVPISNHLYFYWYRQILGQKVEFLVSFYNNEISEKSEIFDDQFSVERPDGSNFTLKIRSTKLEDSAMYFCASPGTGFTEAFFGQGTRLTVV.

This chain links TRBV7-9 with TRBJ1-2; the match to TRBD1 covers 8 bases. V gave up 4 bases and J gave up 8 bases; unmatched junction bases: 12. Germline CDR1 reads SEHNR; CDR2 reads FQNEAQ (reference sequence). The CDR3 length is 15 residues. The CDR3 DNA reads TGTGCCAGCAGCTCTCGGACAGGGCCTCGGGAGGGCTACACCTTC. It specifies CASSSRTGPREGYTF.

V and J are TRBV19 and TRBJ2-2; tentative D call: TRBD1 (5 bases). The germline V gene has CDR1 LNHDA and CDR2 SQIVND (reference sequence). The CDR3 covers 14 residues. Trimming shortened V by 6 bases and J by 1 base, and 9 bases separated the two germline ends. The CDR3 bases are TGTGCCAGTAGGTTTCAGGGGAACACCGGGGAGCTGTTTTTT. Residues: CASRFQGNTGELFF.

The chain couples TRBV6-1 to TRBJ1-6; tentative D call: TRBD1 (6 bases). CDR1 and CDR2 (germline): MNHNS, SASEGT. V lost 8 bases and J 3 bases, leaving 14 bases between the germline ends. The CDR3 extends over 15 amino acids. The DNA for the CDR3 is TGTGCCAGCGACCTCAGGGGAGTCTATAATTCACCCCTCCACTTT. Its translation: CASDLRGVYNSPLHF.

This chain joins TRBV7-9 and TRBJ2-7; 7 nucleotides agree with TRBD1. Looked up from germline, CDR1 is SEHNR and CDR2 is FQNEAQ (reference sequence). V gave up 5 bases and J gave up 5 bases; unmatched junction bases: 12. The CDR3 has 15 residues. CDR3 region: CASSPPQGNVDEQYF. CDR3 sequence (DNA): TGTGCCAGCAGCCCGCCACAGGGGAATGTCGACGAGCAGTACTTC. Supplemented by reference TRBV7-9 and TRBJ2-7, the full variable domain reads DTGVSQNPRHKITKRGQNVTFRCDPISEHNRLYWYRQTLGQGPEFLTYFQNEAQLEKSRLLSDRFSAERPKGSFSTLEIQRTEQGDSAMYLCASSPPQGNVDEQYFGPGTRLTVT.

V is TRBV7-9 and J is TRBJ1-3; 7 bases fit TRBD1. V shed 6 bases, J shed 0 bases, and the junction held 17 bases outside the gene matches. Germline lookup yields CDR1 SEHNR and CDR2 FQNEAQ (reference sequence). The CDR3 contains 19 residues. CDR3 sequence: CASSSYTFKGGPSGNTIYF. The CDR3 region has the DNA TGTGCCAGCAGTAGCTATACATTCAAAGGGGGCCCCTCTGGAAACACCATATATTTT.

This clone showed up just a few times. The chain joins TRBV14 to TRBJ1-1, with a tentative D call TRBD1 (5 bases). The germline gives CDR1 SGHDN, CDR2 FVKESK. The CDR3 is made up of 20 amino acids. Between the trimmed V and J ends, which lost 1 base and 0 bases, there was a span of 24 bases. The chain's CDR3 is CASSQGRVTWALNMNTEAFF. The CDR3 DNA follows: TGTGCCAGCAGCCAAGGCAGGGTTACATGGGCCTTGAACATGAACACTGAAGCTTTCTTT.

In this sample, this clone turned up once. V is TRBV25-1 and J is TRBJ2-1, with 7 nucleotides matching TRBD1. Losses at the gene ends were 0 bases for V and 3 bases for J; bases not matched to a gene: 2. The CDR3 consists of 15 residues. Per the germline V gene, CDR1 is MGHDK and CDR2 is SYGVNS. CDR3 region: CASSEYGTVYNEQFF. CDR3 DNA: TGTGCCAGCAGTGAATACGGGACAGTCTACAATGAGCAGTTCTTC.

The chain links TRBV18 to TRBJ2-2; TRBD1 agrees at 9 bases. The V and J ends lost 5 bases and 7 bases, in that order; junction bases with no gene match: 11. CDR3 size: 16 residues. CDR1 and CDR2 from the germline V gene are KGHSH and LQKENI. The DNA of the CDR3 is TGTGCCAGCTCATCTCCGGGACAGGGCGCGTTCGGGGAGCTGTTTTTT. Translation gives CASSSPGQGAFGELFF.